The T cell receptor beta chain described here comes from a study of cytomegalovirus exposure and HLA in healthy donors. The CDR3 contains 16 residues. V shed 4 bases, J shed 6 bases, and the junction held 11 bases outside the gene matches. Germline V CDR1 and CDR2: SGDLS, YYNGEE. Vbeta (60) and Jbeta (13) primers were used in the PCR. Profiling relied on immunoSEQ multiplex PCR, and the TCRdb table lists in-frame clones only, not all of them. The repertoire holds 30,000 to 45,000 clones, around 86% seen once, with around 10% in the top ten. Sequenced sample: PBMCs. V and J are TRBV9 and TRBJ1-2; 11 nucleotides agree with TRBD1. This clonotype was obtained from a woman aged 40 to 55 in good health and CMV-seropositive. The CDR3, as DNA: TGTGCCAGCAGCAGCCCCGGGACAGGGGGGAAAGATGGCTACACCTTC. This codes for CASSSPGTGGKDGYTF.